One and the same sample provided the 5 T cell receptor beta chains below, sequenced in a study of CD8 T cells in ankylosing spondylitis. For these receptors, no antigen is known. TCRdb fed the 5' RACE reads into MiXCR, producing one record per CDR3 protein. The table has approximately 540,000 distinct CDR3 sequences, roughly 13% seen once. Study conclusions and caveats: Several highly homologous variants made up a TCR beta motif, and this motif appeared characteristic of ankylosing spondylitis blood.

The sample consisted of blood, either unsorted or a sorted T cell fraction (not recorded which). These receptors were taken from a male donor with ankylosing spondylitis.

This clonotype has a handful of counts. The gene calls are TRBV5-1 and TRBJ1-1; no clear D. From germline, CDR1 is SGHRS and CDR2 YFSETQ. V lost 0 bases to trimming and J lost 6 bases, with 12 bases between them. The CDR3 spans 14 residues. The chain's CDR3 is CASSLAPETPEAFF. The CDR3 nucleotides are TGCGCCAGCAGCTTGGCCCCAGAGACCCCTGAAGCTTTCTTT.

This clonotype was seen many times. V gene TRBV7-6 combines with J gene TRBJ2-7, with 8 bases aligning to TRBD1. V shed 0 bases, J shed 0 bases, and the junction held 4 bases outside the gene matches. Per the germline V gene, CDR1 is SGHVS and CDR2 is FNYEAQ. The CDR3 length is 16 residues. CDR3 sequence (DNA): TGTGCCAGCAGCTTAGCTGGACAGGGCTACTCCTACGAGCAGTACTTC. It is translated as CASSLAGQGYSYEQYF.

The rearrangement links TRBV20-1 to TRBJ2-2; D remains ambiguous. Trimming left V 3 bases short and J 4 bases short, with 12 bases between. Germline loops: CDR1 DFQATT, CDR2 SNEGSKA (reference sequence). This CDR3 region has 14 residues. CDR3 in amino acids: CSASVGPSTGELFF. In DNA form, the CDR3 reads TGCAGTGCTAGTGTTGGGCCTTCCACCGGGGAGCTGTTTTTT.

The V and J genes are TRBV27 and TRBJ2-3; possibly TRBD1 or TRBD2 for D (7 bases each). This CDR3 contains 15 residues. Trimming shortened V by 3 bases and J by 4 bases, and 14 bases separated the two germline ends. Germline CDR1 and CDR2: MNHEY and SMNVEV (reference sequence). CDR3 protein: CASSFGRGGADTQYF. In DNA form, the CDR3 reads TGTGCCAGCAGTTTTGGCAGGGGGGGGGCAGATACGCAGTATTTT.

The chain couples TRBV27 to TRBJ1-5; a weak D match, TRBD1 (5 bases). Germline V gives CDR1 MNHEY, CDR2 SMNVEV (reference sequence). V was clipped by 5 bases and J by 1 base, with 15 bases between them. The CDR3 is 16 residues long. The DNA for the CDR3 is TGTGCCAGCAGTAGCCGGGGGGGGGTGAGCAATCAGCCCCAGCATTTT. It codes for CASSSRGGVSNQPQHF.